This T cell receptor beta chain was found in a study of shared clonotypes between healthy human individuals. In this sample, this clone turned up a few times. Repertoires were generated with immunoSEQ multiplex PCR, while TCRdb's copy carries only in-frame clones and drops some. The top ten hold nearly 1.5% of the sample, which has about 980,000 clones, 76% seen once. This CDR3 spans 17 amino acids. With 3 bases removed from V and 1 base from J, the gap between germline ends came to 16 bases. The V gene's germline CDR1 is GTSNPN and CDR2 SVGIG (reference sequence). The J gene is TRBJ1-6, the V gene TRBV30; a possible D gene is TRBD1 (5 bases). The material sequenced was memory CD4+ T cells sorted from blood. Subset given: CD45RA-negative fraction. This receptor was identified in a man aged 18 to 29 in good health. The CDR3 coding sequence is TGTGCCTGGAGCCGGGACGGCTCTGGGTCCTATAATTCACCCCTCCACTTT. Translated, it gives CAWSRDGSGSYNSPLHF.